These 6 T cell receptor beta chains were sequenced from one sample in a study of T cells after yellow fever vaccination. TCRdb processed the 5' RACE reads anew with MiXCR; each CDR3 protein has one entry. The sample includes 10,000 to 15,000 distinct CDR3 sequences, roughly 5.8% seen only once; the top ten take roughly 0.9%. This specimen consisted of PBMCs, either bulk or a sorted T-cell subset (CD4+, CD8+, memory, or dextramer-sorted; not recorded which), obtained on the day of the yellow fever booster vaccination. These receptors were collected from a man between 25 and 39 years old who received the YFV17D yellow fever vaccine.

Many counts were recorded for this clonotype. The gene calls are TRBV6-2 or TRBV6-3 and TRBJ2-7, with D uncertain. Trimming stripped 2 bases from V and 6 bases from J, with 14 bases between. The CDR3 length is 14 residues. The germline gives CDR1 MNHEY, CDR2 SVGEGT. The CDR3 DNA is TGTGCCAGCAGTTACCCGCCCTGGCTGTTCGAGCAGTACTTC. Protein: CASSYPPWLFEQYF.

This clonotype showed up many times. The rearrangement links TRBV4-3 to TRBJ2-3; TRBD2 might be the D (6 bases). The V gene lost 1 base and the J gene lost 0 bases, with 11 bases spanning the gap. The CDR3 spans 16 residues. Germline V lookup: CDR1 LGHNA, CDR2 YSLEER. The CDR3 DNA reads TGCGCCAGCAGCCAAGGTTTGGGGGGTAGCACAGATACGCAGTATTTT. It yields the protein CASSQGLGGSTDTQYF.

This clonotype rates as medium-sized. The rearrangement links TRBV7-9 to TRBJ1-2; the D gene is possibly TRBD1 (6 bases). Between the trimmed V and J ends, which lost 5 bases and 4 bases, there was a span of 11 bases. Germline CDR1 SEHNR, CDR2 FQNEAQ (reference sequence). The length of the CDR3 is 13 residues. In DNA, the CDR3 is TGTGCCAGCAGCACCCGGACAGCCTATGGCTACACCTTC. Translated: CASSTRTAYGYTF.

This rearrangement joins TRBV24-1 to TRBJ2-1; TRBD1 matches 9 bases. After removal of 4 bases from V and 4 bases from J, the junction contained 7 bases not matched to a gene. In germline, CDR1 is KGHDR, CDR2 SFDVKD. CDR3 length equals 16 residues. The CDR3 nucleotides read TGTGCCACCAGTGACCCACAGGGGGCGAGGTACAATGAGCAGTTCTTC. Its translation is CATSDPQGARYNEQFF.

This clonotype qualifies as medium-sized (0.01 to 0.1%). The chain joins TRBV2 to TRBJ2-7; the D gene is possibly TRBD1 (5 bases). CDR1 is SNHLY and CDR2 is FYNNEI in the germline V gene. Trimming took off 9 bases at V and 6 bases at J, with 18 bases between the two ends. CDR3 length: 13 residues. CDR3: CARKTTVSGEQYF. CDR3 sequence (DNA): TGTGCCAGAAAAACGACAGTGTCTGGCGAGCAGTACTTC.

Ten or more counts support this clonotype. The chain has TRBV20-1 and TRBJ2-7; no firm D call. Per germline, CDR1 DFQATT and CDR2 SNEGSKA (reference sequence). The CDR3 runs 13 residues. With 0 bases removed from V and 5 bases from J, the gap between germline ends came to 11 bases. The CDR3 DNA sequence: TGCAGTGCTAGAGAGGTAGTGTTCCACGAGCAGTACTTC. Its translation is CSAREVVFHEQYF.